This entry lists 8 T cell receptor beta chains sequenced from one sample in a study of T cell responses to AZD1222 COVID-19 vaccine. Assay used: immunoSEQ multiplex PCR; TCRdb lists only in-frame clones, some missing. The table includes fewer than 150,000 clones, around 88% detected once. The specimen comprised peripheral blood, sampled 28 days after the second AZD1222 dose. The receptors were gathered from an adult who received the AZD1222 COVID-19 vaccine.

V is TRBV18 and J is TRBJ1-1; weak D call: TRBD1 (5 bases). Germline-derived CDR1 and CDR2 are KGHSH and LQKENI. Trimming shortened V by 0 bases and J by 3 bases, and 20 bases separated the two germline ends. The CDR3 runs 18 residues. CDR3 region: CASSPPHGRGTRYTEAFF. For the CDR3, the DNA is TGTGCCAGCTCACCACCGCACGGAAGGGGCACGAGATACACTGAAGCTTTCTTT.

V usage is TRBV20-1 and J usage is TRBJ1-2; D is unresolved. In germline, CDR1 is DFQATT, CDR2 SNEGSKA (reference sequence). This CDR3 has 11 residues. With 6 bases removed from V and 8 bases from J, the gap between germline ends came to 13 bases. The CDR3 DNA reads as TGCAGTGCGAGGGAAAATCAAGGCTACACCTTC. It is translated as CSARENQGYTF.

Written as DNA, the CDR3 is TGTGCCACCAGTGGTATAGCAGATACGCAGTATTTT. Translating it yields CATSGIADTQYF. V is TRBV24-1 and J is TRBJ2-3; D is unclear. This CDR3 region has 12 residues. Germline CDR1 and CDR2: KGHDR and SFDVKD. V lost 5 bases to trimming and J lost 4 bases, with 6 bases between them.

V is TRBV5-1 and J is TRBJ1-1, with D uncertain. The CDR3 covers 16 residues. CDR1 and CDR2 from the germline V gene are SGHRS and YFSETQ. V lost 1 base, J lost 1 base, and 14 bases lay in between. CDR3 region: CASSLSVTSQNTEAFF. The CDR3 DNA follows: TGCGCCAGCAGCTTGTCAGTGACATCACAGAACACTGAAGCTTTCTTT.

This clone was seen just once. This chain connects TRBV4-3 to TRBJ2-7; no definite D call. Trimming removed 0 bases at V and 6 bases at J, with 12 bases between. The germline gives CDR1 LGHNA, CDR2 YSLEER. The CDR3 covers 14 residues. This CDR3 reads CASSQDYGRFEQYF. The CDR3, as DNA: TGCGCCAGCAGCCAAGATTATGGGCGGTTCGAGCAGTACTTC.

J is TRBJ1-1 and V is TRBV19; tentative D call: TRBD1 (6 bases). This CDR3 has 15 residues. CDR1 is LNHDA and CDR2 is SQIVND in the germline V gene (reference sequence). V shed 5 bases and J shed 1 base, with 14 bases lying between them. The CDR3 DNA sequence: TGTGCCAGTAGTGATACGGACAGCTGGAACACTGAAGCTTTCTTT. Amino acid sequence: CASSDTDSWNTEAFF.

The chain is built from TRBV7-9 and TRBJ1-1; a weak D match, TRBD1 (5 bases). Per the germline V gene, CDR1 is SEHNR and CDR2 is FQNEAQ (reference sequence). The V end was cut by 5 bases, the J end by 11 bases, with 15 bases between. The CDR3 sequence is 12 residues long. CDR3 loop: CASSKADMYAFF. The CDR3 DNA is TGTGCCAGCAGCAAAGCGGACATGTACGCTTTCTTT.

The chain couples TRBV10-3 to TRBJ1-3; D call uncertain. The V end lost 0 bases, the J end lost 0 bases, and 3 bases lay between the germline ends. The CDR3 has 14 amino acids. Germline CDR1 ENHRY, CDR2 SYGVKD. The CDR3 loop is CAISESYSGNTIYF. The CDR3 DNA reads TGTGCCATCAGTGAGTCGTACTCTGGAAACACCATATATTTT.